The 5 T cell receptor beta chains presented below share a single source sample, sequenced in a study of T cell changes during pregnancy in multiple sclerosis. The repertoire was sequenced with immunoSEQ multiplex PCR; TCRdb's copy has only in-frame clones and lacks some. The profile shows around 50,000 clones, 80% to 90% of them singletons. This specimen consisted of CD8+ T cells from peripheral blood mononuclear cells, obtained in the second trimester of pregnancy. The receptor source for this set is a female donor with multiple sclerosis, enrolled in a pregnancy study.

In nucleotides, the CDR3 is TGTGCCAGCAGTGATGGGACAGGGGGACTGCATTTT. This gives the protein CASSDGTGGLHF. The J gene is TRBJ1-5, the V gene TRBV6-4, with TRBD1 identical over 11 bases. With V trimmed by 3 bases and J by 15 bases, 4 bases remained unmatched. This CDR3 contains 12 residues. Germline values: CDR1 MRHNA, CDR2 SNTAGT.

This chain links TRBV27 with TRBJ2-7; 12 nucleotides line up with TRBD1. V shed 5 bases and J 2 bases; nucleotides not matched to a gene: 4. The germline CDR1 and CDR2 sequences are MNHEY and SMNVEV (reference sequence). The CDR3 runs to 15 residues. In nucleotides, the CDR3 is TGTGCCAGCAGTCCAGGGACAGGGGGCCCCTACGAGCAGTACTTC. This sequence encodes CASSPGTGGPYEQYF.

This clone was recorded only once. The chain employs TRBV6-6 and TRBJ2-3; 7 bases match TRBD1. Per germline, CDR1 MNHNY and CDR2 SVGAGI (reference sequence). CDR3 size: 16 residues. V was clipped by 2 bases and J by 0 bases; unmatched bases: 5. The CDR3 loop reads CASSYRQGLSTDTQYF. The CDR3 region has the DNA TGTGCCAGCAGTTACAGACAGGGTTTAAGCACAGATACGCAGTATTTT.

Details on this clone: The junction differs from germline at one of its ends, possibly a read error. The chain recombines TRBV7-7 with TRBJ2-5, with 12 nucleotides matching TRBD2. CDR3 size: 15 residues. CDR1 and CDR2 from the germline V gene are SSHAT and FNYEAQ (reference sequence). The CDR3 loop reads CASSPLAGGPETQYF. The CDR3 DNA sequence: TGTGCTAGCAGCCCTCTAGCGGGGGGGCCTGAGACCCAGTACTTC.

The rearrangement links TRBV2 to TRBJ1-2; 9 bases map to TRBD1. After removal of 5 bases from V and 4 bases from J, the junction contained 11 bases not matched to a gene. Germline V gene lookup returns CDR1 SNHLY and CDR2 FYNNEI. The CDR3 loop spans 16 amino acids. This CDR3 reads CASSPVGTGSPYGYTF. The CDR3 DNA is TGTGCCAGCAGTCCAGTGGGGACAGGGAGCCCCTATGGCTACACCTTC.